This TCR beta chain was obtained from a study of cytomegalovirus exposure and HLA in healthy donors. The CDR3 covers 16 residues. Germline CDR1 SEHNR, CDR2 FQNEAQ (reference sequence). Trimming at V came to 5 bases and at J to 1 base, leaving 10 bases not matched to a gene. PCR was performed using 60 Vbeta and 13 Jbeta primers. Method: immunoSEQ multiplex PCR; TCRdb's copy keeps in-frame clones and lacks some. The profile covers roughly 130,000 clones, with around 79% appearing a single time and roughly 10% taken by the ten largest. This rearrangement joins TRBV7-9 to TRBJ1-2; 7 bases align to TRBD1. The clonotype originates from a woman in her forties or fifties in good health and CMV-seropositive. Specimen: PBMCs. DNA of the CDR3: TGTGCCAGCAGCCCACATCAGGGACAGAATAACTATGGCTACACCTTC. Amino acid sequence: CASSPHQGQNNYGYTF.